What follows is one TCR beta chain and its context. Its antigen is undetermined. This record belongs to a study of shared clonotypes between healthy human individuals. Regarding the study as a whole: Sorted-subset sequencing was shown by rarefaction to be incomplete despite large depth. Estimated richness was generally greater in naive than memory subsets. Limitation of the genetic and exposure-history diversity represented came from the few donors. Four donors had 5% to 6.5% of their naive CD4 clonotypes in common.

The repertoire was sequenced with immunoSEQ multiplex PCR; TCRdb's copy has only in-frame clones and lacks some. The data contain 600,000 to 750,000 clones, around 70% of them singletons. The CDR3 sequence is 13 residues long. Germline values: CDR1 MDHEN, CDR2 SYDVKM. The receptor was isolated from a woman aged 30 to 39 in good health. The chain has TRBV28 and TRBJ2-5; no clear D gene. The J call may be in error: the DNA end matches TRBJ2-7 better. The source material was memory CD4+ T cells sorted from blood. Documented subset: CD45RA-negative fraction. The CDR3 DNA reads TGTGCCAGCAGTTTCGGCTCCTCCTACGAGCAGTACTTC. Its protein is CASSFGSSYEQYF.